The present T cell receptor (beta chain) was sequenced within a study of vaccination effects on CD4 cells after COVID-19. As for this clone: Its cognate antigen is unknown.

Ahead of sequencing, the ViraFEST assay grew antigen-specific CD4+ T cells using viral peptide pools. Culture lasted about 10 days before CD4+ T cell isolation. The cohort was immunized with two doses of either the BNT162b2 or mRNA-1273 vaccine. Assay used: immunoSEQ multiplex PCR; TCRdb lists only in-frame clones, some missing. This sample has 35,000 to 45,000 clones, with approximately 80% found just once. The sample here was CD4+ T cells from PBMCs cultured with HCoV-NL63 spike peptides, taken after COVID-19 vaccination. The TCR was taken from a human donor who received a COVID-19 vaccine. Some clones in this sample may be carry-over from other donors' samples.

The CDR3 is CASSLGWGLNEKLFF. CDR3 DNA: TGTGCCAGCAGCTTGGGCTGGGGACTCAATGAAAAACTGTTTTTT. V is TRBV5-6 and J is TRBJ1-4; maybe TRBD1 (5 bases). CDR3 length equals 15 residues. Deletions cut 0 bases from V and 5 bases from J, with 11 bases between. Germline V gene data show CDR1 as SGHDT and CDR2 as YYEEEE.